This section outlines one TCR beta chain sequence together with its context. Its antigen is unidentified. The data belong to a study of response to subunit inactivated influenza vaccine. TCRdb re-called the RT-PCR reads through MiXCR, storing one row per CDR3 protein. The sample records fewer than 350,000 distinct CDR3 sequences, around a fifth being singletons. Findings and caveats of the study: With each seasonal influenza vaccination, the authors suggested, few new T cells are recruited.

The CDR3 totals 15 residues. The germline CDR1 and CDR2 sequences are DFQATT and SNEGSKA (reference sequence). The ends were cut back, 3 bases at V and 3 bases at J, with 14 bases in the middle. The chain joins TRBV20-1 to TRBJ2-2; perhaps TRBD2 as D (6 bases). The receptor was derived from a man between 50 and 75 years old who received an inactivated influenza vaccine. Sequencing used PBMCs from blood, obtained about 19 months after vaccination. The CDR3 DNA sequence: TGCAGTGCTAGGCCCCTCGGGAGCTACACCGGGGAGCTGTTTTTT. This codes for CSARPLGSYTGELFF.